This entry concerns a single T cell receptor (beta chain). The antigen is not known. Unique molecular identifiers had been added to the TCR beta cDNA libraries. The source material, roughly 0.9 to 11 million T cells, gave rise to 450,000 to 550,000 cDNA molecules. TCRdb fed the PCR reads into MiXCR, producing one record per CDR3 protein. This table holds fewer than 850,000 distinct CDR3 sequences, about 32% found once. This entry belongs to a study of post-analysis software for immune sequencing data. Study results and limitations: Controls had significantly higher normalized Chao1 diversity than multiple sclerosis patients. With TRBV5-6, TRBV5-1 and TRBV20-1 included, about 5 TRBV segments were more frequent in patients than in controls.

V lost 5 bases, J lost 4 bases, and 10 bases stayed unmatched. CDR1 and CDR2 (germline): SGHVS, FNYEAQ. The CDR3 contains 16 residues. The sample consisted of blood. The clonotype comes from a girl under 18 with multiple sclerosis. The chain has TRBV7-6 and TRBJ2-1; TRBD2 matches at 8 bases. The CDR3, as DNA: TGTGCCAGCAGCACAGTGGCGGGGGGAAGTTACAATGAGCAGTTCTTC. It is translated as CASSTVAGGSYNEQFF.